The entry below gives a single T cell receptor (beta chain) sequence along with its context. Germline V gene data show CDR1 as SEHNR and CDR2 as FQNEAQ (reference sequence). Trimming took 5 bases from V and 5 from J; bases not matched to a gene: 11. The CDR3 has 15 residues. TCRdb reprocessed the 5' RACE reads with MiXCR, giving one entry per CDR3 protein. The data contain under 250,000 distinct CDR3 sequences, under 35% of them singletons. The data derive from a study of CD8 T cells in ankylosing spondylitis. Sequenced input: blood, either unsorted or a sorted T cell fraction (not recorded which). The V call is TRBV7-9, the J call TRBJ2-5, with 7 bases aligning to TRBD2. This clonotype originated in a male donor with ankylosing spondylitis or in good health (not recorded which). CDR3 nucleotides: TGTGCCAGCAGCGGCAGGGAGGGCCTTGGGGAGACCCAGTACTTC. This codes for CASSGREGLGETQYF.